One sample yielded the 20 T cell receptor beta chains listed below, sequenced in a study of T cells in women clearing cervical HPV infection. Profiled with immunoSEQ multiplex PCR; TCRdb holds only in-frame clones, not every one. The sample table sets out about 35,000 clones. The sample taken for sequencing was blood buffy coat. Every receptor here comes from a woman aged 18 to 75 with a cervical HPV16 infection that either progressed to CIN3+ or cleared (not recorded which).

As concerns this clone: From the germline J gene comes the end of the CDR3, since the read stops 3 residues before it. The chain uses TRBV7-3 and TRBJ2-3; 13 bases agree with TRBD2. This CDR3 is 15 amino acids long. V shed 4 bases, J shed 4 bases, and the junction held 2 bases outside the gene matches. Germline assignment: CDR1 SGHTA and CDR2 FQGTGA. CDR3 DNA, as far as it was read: TGTGCCAGCAGCTCCGGGACTAGCGGGGCAGATACG. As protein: CASSSGTSGADT. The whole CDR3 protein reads CASSSGTSGADTQYF. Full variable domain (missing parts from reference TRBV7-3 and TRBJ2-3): GAGVSQTPSNKVTEKGKYVELRCDPISGHTALYWYRQSLGQGPEFLIYFQGTGAADDSGLPNDRFFAVRPEGSVSTLKIQRTERGDSAVYLCASSSGTSGADTQYFGPGTRLTVL.

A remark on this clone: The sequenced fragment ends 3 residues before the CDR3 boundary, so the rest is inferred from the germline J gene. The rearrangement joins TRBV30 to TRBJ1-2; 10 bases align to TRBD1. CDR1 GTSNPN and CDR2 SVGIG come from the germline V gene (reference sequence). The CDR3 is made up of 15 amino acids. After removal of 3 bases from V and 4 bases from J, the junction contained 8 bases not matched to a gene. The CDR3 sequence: CAWSPGTGVAYGYTF. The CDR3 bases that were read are TGTGCCTGGAGCCCCGGGACAGGGGTTGCCTATGGC. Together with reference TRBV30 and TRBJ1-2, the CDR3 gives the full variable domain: SQTIHQWPATLVQPVGSPLSLECTVEGTSNPNLYWYRQAAGRGLQLLFYSVGIGQISSEVPQNLSASRPQDRQFILSSKKLLLSDSGFYLCAWSPGTGVAYGYTFGSGTRLTVV.

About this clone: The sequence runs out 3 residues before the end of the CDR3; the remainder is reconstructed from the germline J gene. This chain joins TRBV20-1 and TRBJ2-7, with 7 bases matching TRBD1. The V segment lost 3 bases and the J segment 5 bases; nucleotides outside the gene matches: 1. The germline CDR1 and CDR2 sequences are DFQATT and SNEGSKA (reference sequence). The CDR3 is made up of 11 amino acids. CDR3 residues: CSARTGNEQYF. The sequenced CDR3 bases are TGCAGTGCTAGGACAGGGAACGAG.

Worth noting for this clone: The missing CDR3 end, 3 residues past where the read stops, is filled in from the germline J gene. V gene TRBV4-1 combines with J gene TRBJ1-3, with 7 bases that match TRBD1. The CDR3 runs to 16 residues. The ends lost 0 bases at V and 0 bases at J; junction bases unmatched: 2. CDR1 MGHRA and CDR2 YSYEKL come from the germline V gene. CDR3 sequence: CASSQDAGGSGNTIYF. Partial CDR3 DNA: TGCGCCAGCAGCCAAGATGCAGGGGGCTCTGGAAACACC.

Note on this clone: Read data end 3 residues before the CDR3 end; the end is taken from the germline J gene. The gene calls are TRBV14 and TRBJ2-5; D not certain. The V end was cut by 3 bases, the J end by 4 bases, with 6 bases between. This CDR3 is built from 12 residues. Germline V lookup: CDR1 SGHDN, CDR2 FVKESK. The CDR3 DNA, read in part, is TGTGCCAGCAGCCAGTTCGGAGAGACC. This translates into CASSQFGET. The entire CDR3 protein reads CASSQFGETQYF.

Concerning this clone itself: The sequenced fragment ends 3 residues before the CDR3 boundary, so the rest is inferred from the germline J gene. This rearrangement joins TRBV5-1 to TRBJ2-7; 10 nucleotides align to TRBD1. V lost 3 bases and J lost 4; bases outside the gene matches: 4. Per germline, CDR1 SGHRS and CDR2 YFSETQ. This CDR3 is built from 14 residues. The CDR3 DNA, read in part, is TGCGCCAGCAGCTCGGGACAGGGGCCGTACGAG. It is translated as CASSSGQGPYE. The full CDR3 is CASSSGQGPYEQYF.

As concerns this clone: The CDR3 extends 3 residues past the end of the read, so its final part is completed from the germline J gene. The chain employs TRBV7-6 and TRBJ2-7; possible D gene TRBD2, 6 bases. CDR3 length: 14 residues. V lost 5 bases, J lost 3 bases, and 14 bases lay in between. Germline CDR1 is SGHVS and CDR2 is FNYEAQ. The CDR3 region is CASSHGRGYYEQYF. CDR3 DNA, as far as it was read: TGTGCCAGCAGCCATGGGCGGGGATACTACGAG. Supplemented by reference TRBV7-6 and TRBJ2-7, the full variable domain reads GAGVSQSPRYKVTKRGQDVALRCDPISGHVSLYWYRQALGQGPEFLTYFNYEAQQDKSGLPNDRFSAERPEGSISTLTIQRTEQRDSAMYRCASSHGRGYYEQYFGPGTRLTVT.

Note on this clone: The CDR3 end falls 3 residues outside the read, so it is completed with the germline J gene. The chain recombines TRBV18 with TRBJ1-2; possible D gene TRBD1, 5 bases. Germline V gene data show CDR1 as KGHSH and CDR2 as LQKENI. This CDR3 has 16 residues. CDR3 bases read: TGTGCCAGCTCACCAGTTCTCCAGGGTTCCATCTACGAC. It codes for CASSPVLQGSIYD. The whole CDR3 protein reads CASSPVLQGSIYDYTF.

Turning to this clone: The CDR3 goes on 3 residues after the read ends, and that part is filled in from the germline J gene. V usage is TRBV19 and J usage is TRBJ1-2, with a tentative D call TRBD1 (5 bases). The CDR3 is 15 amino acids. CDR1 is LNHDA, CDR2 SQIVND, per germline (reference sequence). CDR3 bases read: TGTGCCAGTAGTATGTTTGACAGAGACTCCTACGAC. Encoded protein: CASSMFDRDSYD. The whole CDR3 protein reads CASSMFDRDSYDYTF.

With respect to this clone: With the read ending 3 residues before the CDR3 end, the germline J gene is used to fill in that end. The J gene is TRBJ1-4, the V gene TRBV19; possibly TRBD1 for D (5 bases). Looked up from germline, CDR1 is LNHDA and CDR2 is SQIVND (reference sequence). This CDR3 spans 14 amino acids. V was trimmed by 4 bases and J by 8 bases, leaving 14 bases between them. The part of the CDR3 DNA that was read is TGTGCCAGTAGTACCAGGGAGGAACGGGAAAAA. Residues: CASSTREEREK. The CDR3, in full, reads CASSTREEREKLFF.

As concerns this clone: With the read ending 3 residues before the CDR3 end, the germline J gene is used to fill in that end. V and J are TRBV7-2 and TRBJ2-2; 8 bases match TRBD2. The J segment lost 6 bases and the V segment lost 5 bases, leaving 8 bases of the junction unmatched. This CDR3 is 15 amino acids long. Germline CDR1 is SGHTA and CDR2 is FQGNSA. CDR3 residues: CASSPSGGVAGELFF. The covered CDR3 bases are TGTGCCAGCAGCCCCAGCGGGGGCGTTGCCGGGGAG.

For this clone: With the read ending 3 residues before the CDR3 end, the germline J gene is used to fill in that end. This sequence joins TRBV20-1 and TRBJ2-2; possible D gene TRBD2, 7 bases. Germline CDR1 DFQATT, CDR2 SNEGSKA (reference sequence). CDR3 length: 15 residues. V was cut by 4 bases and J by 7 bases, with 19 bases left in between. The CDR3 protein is CSAKERGAPFGELFF. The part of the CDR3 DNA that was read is TGCAGTGCTAAAGAACGGGGGGCTCCTTTCGGGGAG.

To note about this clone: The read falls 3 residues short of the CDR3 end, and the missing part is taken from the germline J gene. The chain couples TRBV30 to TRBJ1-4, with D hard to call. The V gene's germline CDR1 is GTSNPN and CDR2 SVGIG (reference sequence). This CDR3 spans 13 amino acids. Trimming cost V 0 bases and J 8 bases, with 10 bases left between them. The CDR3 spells CAWSVVIREKLFF. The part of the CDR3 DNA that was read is TGTGCCTGGAGTGTCGTCATTCGGGAAAAA.

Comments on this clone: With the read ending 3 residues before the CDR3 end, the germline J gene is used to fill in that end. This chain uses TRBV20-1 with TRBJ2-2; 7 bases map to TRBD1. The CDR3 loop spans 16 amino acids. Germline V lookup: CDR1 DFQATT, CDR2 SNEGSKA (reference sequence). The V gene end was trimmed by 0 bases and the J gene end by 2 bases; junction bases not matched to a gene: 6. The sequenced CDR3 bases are TGCAGTGCTAGAGACGCAGGGGGATTTAACACCGGGGAG. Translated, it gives CSARDAGGFNTGE. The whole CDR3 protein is CSARDAGGFNTGELFF.

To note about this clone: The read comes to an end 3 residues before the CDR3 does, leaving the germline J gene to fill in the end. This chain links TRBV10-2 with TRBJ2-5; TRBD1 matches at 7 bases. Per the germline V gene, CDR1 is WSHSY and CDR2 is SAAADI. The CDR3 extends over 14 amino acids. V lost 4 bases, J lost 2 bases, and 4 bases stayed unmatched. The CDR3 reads CASSGTGRQETQYF. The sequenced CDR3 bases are TGCGCCAGCAGTGGGACAGGTAGACAAGAGACC.

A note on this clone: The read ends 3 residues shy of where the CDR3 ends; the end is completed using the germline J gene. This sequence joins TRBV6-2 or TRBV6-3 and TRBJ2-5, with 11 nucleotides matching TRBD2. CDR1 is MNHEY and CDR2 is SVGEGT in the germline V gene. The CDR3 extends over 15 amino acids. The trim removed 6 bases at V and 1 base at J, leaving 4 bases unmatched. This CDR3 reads CASRTGTSGQETQYF. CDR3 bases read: TGTGCCAGCAGAACCGGGACTAGCGGCCAAGAGACC.

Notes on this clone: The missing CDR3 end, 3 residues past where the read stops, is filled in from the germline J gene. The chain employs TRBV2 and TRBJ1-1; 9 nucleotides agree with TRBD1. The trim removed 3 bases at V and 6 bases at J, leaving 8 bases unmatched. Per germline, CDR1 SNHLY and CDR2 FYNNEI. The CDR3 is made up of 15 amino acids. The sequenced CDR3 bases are TGTGCCAGCAGTGATTTTACAGGGGGCATGGCTGAA. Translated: CASSDFTGGMAE. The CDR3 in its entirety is CASSDFTGGMAEAFF.

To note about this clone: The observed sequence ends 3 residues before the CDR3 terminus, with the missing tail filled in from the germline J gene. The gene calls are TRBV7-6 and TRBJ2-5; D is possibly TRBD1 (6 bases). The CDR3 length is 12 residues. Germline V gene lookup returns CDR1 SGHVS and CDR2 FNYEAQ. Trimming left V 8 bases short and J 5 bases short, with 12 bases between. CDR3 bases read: TGTGCCAGCGCCAAGGACAGTGAGACC. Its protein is CASAKDSET. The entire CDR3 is CASAKDSETQYF.

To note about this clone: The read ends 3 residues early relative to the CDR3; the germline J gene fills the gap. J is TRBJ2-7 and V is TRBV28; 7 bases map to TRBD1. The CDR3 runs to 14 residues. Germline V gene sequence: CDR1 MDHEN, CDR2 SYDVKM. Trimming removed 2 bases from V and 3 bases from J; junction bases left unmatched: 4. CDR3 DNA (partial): TGTGCCAGCAGTTTACTGACAGGGCTCTACGAG. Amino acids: CASSLLTGLYE. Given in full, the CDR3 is CASSLLTGLYEQYF.

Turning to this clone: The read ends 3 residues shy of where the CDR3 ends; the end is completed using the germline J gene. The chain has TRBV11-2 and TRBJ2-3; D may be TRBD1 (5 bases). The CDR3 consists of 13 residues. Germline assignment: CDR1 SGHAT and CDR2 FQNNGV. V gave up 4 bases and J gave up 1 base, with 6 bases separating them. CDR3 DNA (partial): TGTGCCAGCAGCTCACAGGGCACAGATACG. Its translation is CASSSQGTDT. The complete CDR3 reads CASSSQGTDTQYF. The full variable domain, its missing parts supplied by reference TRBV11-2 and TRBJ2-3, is EAGVAQSPRYKIIEKRQSVAFWCNPISGHATLYWYQQILGQGPKLLIQFQNNGVVDDSQLPKDRFSAERLKGVDSTLKIQPAKLEDSAVYLCASSSQGTDTQYFGPGTRLTVL.